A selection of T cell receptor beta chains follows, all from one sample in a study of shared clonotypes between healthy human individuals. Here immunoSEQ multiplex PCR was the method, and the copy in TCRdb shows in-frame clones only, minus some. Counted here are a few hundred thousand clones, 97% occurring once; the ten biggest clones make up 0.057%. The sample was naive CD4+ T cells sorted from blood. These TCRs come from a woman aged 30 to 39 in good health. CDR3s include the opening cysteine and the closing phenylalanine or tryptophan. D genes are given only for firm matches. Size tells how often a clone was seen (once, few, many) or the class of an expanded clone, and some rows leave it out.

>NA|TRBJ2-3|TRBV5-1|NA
CASSLAAGTDTQYF
TGCGCCAGCAGCTTGGCTGCGGGAACAGATACGCAGTATTTT
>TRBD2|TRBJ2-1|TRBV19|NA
CASSIPPGLAGGRGYNEQFF
TGTGCCAGTAGTATCCCACCGGGACTAGCGGGAGGGCGAGGGTACAATGAGCAGTTCTTC
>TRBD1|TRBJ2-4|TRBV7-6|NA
CASSSGQGNIQYF
TGTGCCAGCAGCTCGGGACAGGGAAACATTCAGTACTTC
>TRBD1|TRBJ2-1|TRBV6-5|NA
CASSHPGQGNNEQFF
TGTGCCAGCAGCCACCCGGGACAGGGAAACAATGAGCAGTTCTTC
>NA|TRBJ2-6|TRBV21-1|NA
CAKAPTGFGANVLTF
TGTGCCAAAGCCCCTACAGGGTTCGGGGCCAACGTCCTGACTTTC
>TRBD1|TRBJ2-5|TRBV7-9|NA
CASSSKGQVQETQYF
TGTGCCAGCAGCTCCAAGGGACAGGTTCAAGAGACCCAGTACTTC
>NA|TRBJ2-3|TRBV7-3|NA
CASSPQVGDADTQYF
TGTGCCAGCAGCCCCCAGGTGGGAGACGCAGATACGCAGTATTTT
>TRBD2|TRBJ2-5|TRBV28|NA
CASSVPGRGETQYF
TGTGCCAGCAGTGTCCCGGGGAGGGGAGAGACCCAGTACTTC
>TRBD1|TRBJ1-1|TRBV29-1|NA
CSVEDQGGVRTEAFF
TGCAGCGTTGAAGATCAGGGGGGGGTTCGGACTGAAGCTTTCTTT
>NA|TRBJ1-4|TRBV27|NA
CASSFVLGEKLFF
TGTGCCAGCAGTTTCGTCCTAGGAGAAAAACTGTTTTTT
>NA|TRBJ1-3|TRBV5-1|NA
CASSLGTAYSGNTIYF
TGCGCCAGCAGCTTGGGGACAGCCTACTCTGGAAACACCATATATTTT
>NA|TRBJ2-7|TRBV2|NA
CARGGSGTTSYEQYF
TGTGCCAGGGGGGGAAGCGGGACAACTTCCTACGAGCAGTACTTC
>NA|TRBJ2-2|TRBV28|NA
CASRRDFGGELFF
TGTGCCAGCAGACGGGACTTTGGGGGGGAGCTGTTTTTT
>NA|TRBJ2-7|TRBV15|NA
CATSRGSYEQYF
TGTGCCACCAGCAGAGGGTCCTACGAGCAGTACTTC
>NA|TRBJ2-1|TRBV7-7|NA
CASSSHQGNEQFF
TGTGCCAGCAGCTCACACCAGGGGAATGAGCAGTTCTTC
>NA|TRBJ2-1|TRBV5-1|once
CASSFADRPYNEQFF
TGCGCCAGCAGCTTTGCTGACAGACCCTACAATGAGCAGTTCTTC
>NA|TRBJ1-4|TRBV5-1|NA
CASSLDSSNNEKLFF
TGCGCCAGCAGCTTGGACAGTTCCAATAATGAAAAACTGTTTTTT
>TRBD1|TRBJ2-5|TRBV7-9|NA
CASSRGQGATQYF
TGTGCCAGCAGCCGGGGACAGGGAGCGACCCAGTACTTC
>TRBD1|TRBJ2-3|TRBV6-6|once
CASSQDRTDTQYF
TGTGCCAGCAGCCAGGACAGGACAGATACGCAGTATTTT
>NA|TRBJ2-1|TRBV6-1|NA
CASRGGAPEGPFF
TGTGCCAGCAGGGGGGGGGCACCAGAAGGTCCGTTCTTC
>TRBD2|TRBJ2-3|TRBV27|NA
CASSAPRLAGADTQYF
TGTGCCAGCAGTGCCCCTCGACTAGCGGGAGCAGATACGCAGTATTTT
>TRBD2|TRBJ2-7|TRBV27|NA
CASKFQSSGTYEQYF
TGTGCCAGCAAGTTCCAATCTAGCGGGACCTACGAGCAGTACTTC
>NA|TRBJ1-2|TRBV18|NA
CASSPGIQVVNYGYTF
TGTGCCAGCTCACCAGGGATTCAGGTTGTTAACTATGGCTACACCTTC
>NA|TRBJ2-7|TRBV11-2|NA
CASSLDPTPGNSYEQYF
TGTGCCAGCAGCTTAGACCCCACCCCTGGCAACTCCTACGAGCAGTACTTC
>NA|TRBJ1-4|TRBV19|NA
CASSSVRTGKELFF
TGTGCCAGTAGTTCTGTCCGCACAGGGAAGGAACTGTTTTTT
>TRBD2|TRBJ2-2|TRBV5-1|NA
CASSSGSPTGELFF
TGCGCCAGCAGTAGCGGGAGTCCCACCGGGGAGCTGTTTTTT
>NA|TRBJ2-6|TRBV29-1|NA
CSVVSRSIQSRANVLTF
TGCAGCGTTGTTTCTCGTAGCATACAAAGTCGGGCCAACGTCCTGACTTTC
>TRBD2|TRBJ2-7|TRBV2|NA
CASQLAGAPYEQYF
TGTGCCAGTCAGTTAGCGGGAGCGCCCTACGAGCAGTACTTC
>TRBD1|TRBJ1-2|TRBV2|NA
CASSERGPYGYTF
TGTGCCAGCAGTGAGAGGGGGCCATATGGCTACACCTTC
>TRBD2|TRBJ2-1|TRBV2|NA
CASRELAGVSNEQFF
TGTGCCAGCAGAGAACTAGCGGGAGTCTCCAATGAGCAGTTCTTC
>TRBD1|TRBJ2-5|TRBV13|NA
CASSGGTGQRETQYF
TGTGCCAGCAGCGGAGGGACAGGGCAACGAGAGACCCAGTACTTC
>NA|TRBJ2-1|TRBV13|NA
CASSLGRASLNEQFF
TGTGCCAGCAGCTTAGGCCGGGCCTCCCTCAATGAGCAGTTCTTC
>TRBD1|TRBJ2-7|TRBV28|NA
CASSLDRLFGGRGLGEQYF
TGTGCCAGCAGTTTAGATCGTCTTTTCGGGGGCAGGGGGCTGGGCGAGCAGTACTTC
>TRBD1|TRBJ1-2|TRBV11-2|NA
CASSKEQGRDGYTF
TGTGCCAGCAGCAAGGAACAGGGGAGGGACGGCTACACCTTC
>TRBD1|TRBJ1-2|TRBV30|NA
CAWSVPYTGDGYTF
TGTGCCTGGAGTGTACCGTATACAGGGGATGGCTACACCTTC
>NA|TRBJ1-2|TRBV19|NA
CASKRFNGYTF
TGTGCCAGTAAGCGGTTTAATGGCTACACCTTC
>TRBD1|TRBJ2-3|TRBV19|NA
CASSPTGSGTDTQYF
TGTGCCAGTAGTCCGACAGGGAGTGGCACAGATACGCAGTATTTT
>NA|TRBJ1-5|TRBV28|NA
CASSNRAGDNQPQHF
TGTGCCAGCAGCAACCGGGCAGGGGACAATCAGCCCCAGCATTTT
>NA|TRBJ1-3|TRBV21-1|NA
CASSNVRQISGNTIYF
TGTGCCAGCAGCAACGTCCGACAAATCTCTGGAAACACCATATATTTT
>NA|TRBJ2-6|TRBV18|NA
CASSPTEAGANVLTF
TGTGCCAGCTCACCGACTGAAGCTGGGGCCAACGTCCTGACTTTC
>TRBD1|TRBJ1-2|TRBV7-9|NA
CASSTGTGESYGYTF
TGTGCCAGCAGCACCGGGACAGGGGAATCCTATGGCTACACCTTC
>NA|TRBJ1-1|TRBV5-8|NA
CASSLWAGRGGEAFF
TGTGCCAGCAGCTTGTGGGCCGGGAGGGGAGGAGAAGCTTTCTTT
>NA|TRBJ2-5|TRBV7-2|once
CASSLGVLETQYF
TGTGCCAGCAGCCTAGGGGTGCTCGAGACCCAGTACTTC
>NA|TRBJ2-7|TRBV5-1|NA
CASSSGWNSGEQYF
TGCGCCAGCAGCTCAGGGTGGAACTCGGGCGAGCAGTACTTC
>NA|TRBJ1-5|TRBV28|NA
CASNWRGGNQPQHF
TGTGCCAGCAATTGGAGGGGCGGCAATCAGCCCCAGCATTTT
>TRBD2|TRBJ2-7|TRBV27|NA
CASSFSGRARYEQYF
TGTGCCAGCAGTTTCTCGGGGAGGGCCCGCTACGAGCAGTACTTC
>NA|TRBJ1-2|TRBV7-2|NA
CASSLNVYETDYGYTF
TGTGCCAGCAGCTTAAACGTATACGAGACGGACTATGGCTACACCTTC
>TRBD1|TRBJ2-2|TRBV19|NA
CASSEQGQVPGELFF
TGTGCCAGTAGTGAGCAGGGACAGGTCCCCGGGGAGCTGTTTTTT